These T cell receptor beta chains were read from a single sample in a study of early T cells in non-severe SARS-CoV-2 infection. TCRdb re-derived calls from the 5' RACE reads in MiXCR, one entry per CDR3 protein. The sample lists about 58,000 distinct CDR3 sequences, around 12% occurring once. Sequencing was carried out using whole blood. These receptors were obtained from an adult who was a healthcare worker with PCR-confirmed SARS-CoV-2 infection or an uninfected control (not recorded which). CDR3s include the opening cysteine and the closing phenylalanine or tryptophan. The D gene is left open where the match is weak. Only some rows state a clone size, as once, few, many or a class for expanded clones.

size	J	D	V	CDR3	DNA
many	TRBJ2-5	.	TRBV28	CASSIWQAVETQYF	TGTGCCAGCAGCATATGGCAGGCCGTAGAGACCCAGTACTTC
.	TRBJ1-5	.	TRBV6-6	CASSLGSGGQPQHF	TGTGCCAGCAGTTTGGGCTCCGGCGGGCAGCCCCAGCATTTT
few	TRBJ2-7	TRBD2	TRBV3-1	CASSRLADYEQYF	TGTGCCAGCAGTCGACTAGCGGACTACGAGCAGTACTTC
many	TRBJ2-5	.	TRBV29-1	CSVEDRRESPETQYF	TGCAGCGTTGAAGATCGGAGGGAGAGTCCAGAGACCCAGTACTTC
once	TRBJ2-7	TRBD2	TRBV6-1	CASSEVETSDEQYF	TGTGCCAGCAGTGAAGTAGAGACTAGCGACGAGCAGTACTTC
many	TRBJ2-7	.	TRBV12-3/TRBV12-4	CASSYQDEQYF	TGTGCCAGCAGTTATCAGGACGAGCAGTACTTC
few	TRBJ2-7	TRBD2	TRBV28	CASSEPTSGTYEQYF	TGTGCCAGCAGCGAACCGACTAGCGGGACGTACGAGCAGTACTTC
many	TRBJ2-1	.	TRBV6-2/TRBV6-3	CASSYSPGKYNEQFF	TGTGCCAGCAGTTACTCCCCAGGGAAATACAATGAGCAGTTCTTC
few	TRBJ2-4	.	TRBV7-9	CASSPGLKNIQYF	TGTGCCAGCAGCCCAGGGCTTAAAAACATTCAGTACTTC
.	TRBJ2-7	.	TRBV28	CASSLAGAPYEQYF	TGTGCCAGCAGTTTAGCGGGGGCTCCCTACGAGCAGTACTTC
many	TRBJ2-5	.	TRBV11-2	CASSLDRRGETQYF	TGTGCCAGCAGCTTAGATCGCCGCGGGGAGACCCAGTACTTC
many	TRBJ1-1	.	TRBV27	CASSSRSDEAFF	TGTGCCAGCAGTTCTAGAAGTGATGAAGCTTTCTTT
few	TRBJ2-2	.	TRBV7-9	CASSLVPEDPGELFF	TGTGCCAGCAGCTTAGTCCCCGAGGACCCCGGGGAGCTGTTTTTT
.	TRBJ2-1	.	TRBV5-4	CASSLARGYNEQFF	TGTGCCAGCAGCTTGGCCCGGGGGTACAATGAGCAGTTCTTC
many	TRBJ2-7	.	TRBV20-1	CSAIPRSLREQYF	TGCAGTGCGATCCCACGGAGCCTCCGCGAGCAGTACTTC
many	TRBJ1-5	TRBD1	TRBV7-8	CASSLEGAQGGNQPQHF	TGTGCCAGCAGCTTAGAGGGGGCGCAGGGAGGAAATCAGCCCCAGCATTTT
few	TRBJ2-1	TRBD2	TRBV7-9	CASSAGLAGGSFF	TGTGCCAGCAGCGCTGGACTAGCAGGAGGATCGTTCTTC
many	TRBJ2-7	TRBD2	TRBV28	CASSVAGGLNEQYF	TGTGCCAGCAGTGTAGCGGGAGGGCTCAACGAGCAGTACTTC
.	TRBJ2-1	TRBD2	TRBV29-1	CSGEASGRAEAYNEQFF	TGCAGCGGGGAGGCTAGCGGGAGGGCAGAGGCCTACAATGAGCAGTTCTTC
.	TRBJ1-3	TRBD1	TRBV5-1	CASSLGGTASGNTIYF	TGCGCCAGCAGCTTGGGCGGGACAGCCTCTGGAAACACCATATATTTT
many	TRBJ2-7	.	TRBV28	CASSLEDSYEQYF	TGTGCCAGCAGTCTCGAGGACAGCTACGAGCAGTACTTC
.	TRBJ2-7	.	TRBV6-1	CASSATYEQYF	TGTGCCAGCAGTGCTACCTACGAGCAGTACTTC
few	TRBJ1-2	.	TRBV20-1	CSAGSRGYYGYTF	TGCAGTGCTGGCAGTCGGGGGTACTATGGCTACACCTTC
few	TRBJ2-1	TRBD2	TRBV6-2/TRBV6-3	CASRPPRVAGVHEQFF	TGTGCCAGCAGGCCCCCCCGAGTAGCGGGAGTCCATGAGCAGTTCTTC
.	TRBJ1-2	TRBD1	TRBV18	CASSPFGQDVYIF	TGTGCCAGCTCACCATTTGGACAGGACGTCTACATCTTC
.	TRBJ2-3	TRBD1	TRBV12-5	CASGLTGHTQYF	TGTGCTAGTGGTCTGACAGGGCATACGCAGTATTTT
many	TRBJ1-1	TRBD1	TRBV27	CASSFHRGLNTEAFF	TGTGCCAGCAGCTTTCACAGGGGATTGAACACTGAAGCTTTCTTT
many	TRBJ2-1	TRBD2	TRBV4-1	CASSPTSGPNEQFF	TGCGCCAGCAGCCCGACTAGCGGGCCTAATGAGCAGTTCTTC
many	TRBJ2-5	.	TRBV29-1	CSVYSYQETQYF	TGCAGCGTTTACAGCTACCAAGAGACCCAGTACTTC
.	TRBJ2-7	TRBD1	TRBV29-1	CSVGGQGGREQYF	TGCAGCGTTGGGGGACAGGGAGGAAGGGAGCAGTACTTC
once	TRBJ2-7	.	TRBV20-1	CSASGDEQYF	TGCAGTGCTAGCGGGGACGAGCAGTACTTC
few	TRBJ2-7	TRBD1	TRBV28	CASSTQTGGKYF	TGTGCCAGCAGTACGCAGACAGGGGGCAAGTACTTC
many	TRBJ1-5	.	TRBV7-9	CASSLGQPGNQPQHF	TGTGCCAGCAGCCTAGGACAGCCCGGCAATCAGCCCCAGCATTTT
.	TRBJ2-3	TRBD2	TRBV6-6	CASSYRAGTSSNRHTDTQYF	TGTGCCAGCAGTTACAGGGCCGGGACTAGCTCAAATAGGCACACAGATACGCAGTATTTT
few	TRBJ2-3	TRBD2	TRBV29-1	CSVEDRTRNTQYF	TGCAGCGTTGAAGATCGGACTAGGAATACGCAGTATTTT
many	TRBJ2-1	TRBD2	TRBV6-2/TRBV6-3	CASSHGLSGRNEQFF	TGTGCCAGCAGCCATGGGCTTAGCGGGAGAAATGAGCAGTTCTTC
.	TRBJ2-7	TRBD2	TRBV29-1	CSVGTSGSHEQYF	TGCAGCGTAGGGACTAGCGGGAGTCACGAGCAGTACTTC
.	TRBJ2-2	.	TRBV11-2	CASSLMYGELFF	TGTGCCAGCAGCTTAATGTACGGGGAGCTGTTTTTT
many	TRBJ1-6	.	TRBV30	CAWSRQGNSPLHF	TGTGCCTGGAGTCGGCAGGGGAATTCACCCCTCCACTTT
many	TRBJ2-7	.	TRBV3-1	CASSQDKREQYF	TGTGCCAGCAGCCAAGATAAGCGCGAGCAGTACTTC
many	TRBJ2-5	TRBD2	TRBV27	CASRGGRTSGQETQYF	TGTGCCAGCAGGGGGGGGCGGACTAGCGGCCAAGAGACCCAGTACTTC
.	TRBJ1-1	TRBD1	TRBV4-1	CASRPLGQGGTEAFF	TGCGCCAGCAGGCCCCTTGGACAGGGAGGGACTGAAGCTTTCTTT
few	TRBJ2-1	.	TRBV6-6	CASSSRRGTSYNEQFF	TGTGCCAGCAGTTCCCGCCGGGGGACCTCCTACAATGAGCAGTTCTTC
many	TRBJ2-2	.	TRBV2	CASSDGDTNTGELFF	TGTGCCAGCAGTGACGGGGATACGAACACCGGGGAGCTGTTTTTT
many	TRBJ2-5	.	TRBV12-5	CASGFGERETQYF	TGTGCTAGTGGTTTTGGGGAAAGGGAGACCCAGTACTTC
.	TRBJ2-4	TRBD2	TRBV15	CATRTTGTRNIQYF	TGTGCCACCAGGACTACCGGGACTAGGAACATTCAGTACTTC
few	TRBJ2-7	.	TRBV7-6	CASSLAFRSEQYF	TGTGCCAGCAGCTTAGCTTTTAGGAGCGAGCAGTACTTC
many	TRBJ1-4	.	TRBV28	CASTLGVPAGDEKLFF	TGTGCCAGCACCCTAGGGGTCCCAGCGGGGGACGAAAAACTGTTTTTT
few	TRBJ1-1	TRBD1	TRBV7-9	CASSSTRTGGMNTEAFF	TGTGCCAGCAGCTCTACTAGGACAGGGGGGATGAACACTGAAGCTTTCTTT
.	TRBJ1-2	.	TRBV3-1	CASSRAERYGYTF	TGTGCCAGCAGCCGTGCAGAGCGGTATGGCTACACCTTC
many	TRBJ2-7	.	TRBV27	CASSPGLGLSYEQYF	TGTGCCAGCAGCCCAGGGCTGGGGCTATCCTACGAGCAGTACTTC
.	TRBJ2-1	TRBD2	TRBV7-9	CASSLAQRDWEQFF	TGTGCCAGCAGCTTAGCGCAGCGGGATTGGGAGCAGTTCTTC
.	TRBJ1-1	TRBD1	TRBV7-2	CASSFLLTGSEAFF	TGTGCCAGCAGCTTCCTTCTGACAGGGAGTGAAGCTTTCTTT
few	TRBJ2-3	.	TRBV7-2	CASSLDRGATSTDTQYF	TGTGCCAGCAGCTTAGATCGAGGAGCGACTAGCACAGATACGCAGTATTTT
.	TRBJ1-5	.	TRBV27	CASSFLERRNQAQHF	TGTGCCAGCAGTTTCCTCGAGAGGAGAAATCAGGCCCAGCATTTT